These 19 T cell receptor beta chains originate from one sample sequenced in a study of control samples from healthy donors and cancer patients. The data were produced by immunoSEQ multiplex PCR, yet TCRdb's version contains in-frame clones alone and is incomplete. The sample has 120,000 or so clones; 80% to 95% are singletons. The sequenced material came from blood. The origin of the receptors is a man between 18 and 35 years old in good health.

The rearrangement uses TRBV29-1 and TRBJ1-4; D remains unclear. The CDR3 totals 11 residues. Germline CDR1 and CDR2: SQVTM and ANQGSEA. V lost 4 bases, J lost 4 bases, and 4 bases lay in between. CDR3 residues: CSVGLNEKLFF. The CDR3 DNA follows: TGCAGCGTTGGCCTTAATGAAAAACTGTTTTTT.

This sequence joins TRBV23-1 and TRBJ1-3; the D is unclear. TRBV23-1 is given ORF status, its function remaining uncertain. V lost 9 bases, J lost 1 base, and 13 bases lay in between. CDR3 length: 14 residues. DNA of the CDR3: TGCGCCAGGGGTCCAATACGGTCTGGAAACACCATATATTTT. This encodes CARGPIRSGNTIYF.

This sequence joins TRBV5-8 and TRBJ2-5; tentatively, D is TRBD2 (6 bases). CDR1 is SGHTS and CDR2 is YDEGEE in the germline V gene. The CDR3 runs 14 residues. V was shortened by 7 bases and J by 4 bases, with 17 bases between the two germline ends. The CDR3 reads CASERRGLLETQYF. CDR3 DNA sequence: TGTGCCAGCGAGCGGCGGGGCTTACTAGAGACCCAGTACTTC.

In this sample, this clone turned up a few times. This chain uses TRBV24-1 with TRBJ1-3, with D unresolved. The V gene lost 3 bases and the J gene lost 0 bases, with 8 bases spanning the gap. CDR1 is KGHDR and CDR2 is SFDVKD in the germline V gene. This CDR3 comprises 15 residues. The CDR3 region is CATSDPGSSGNTIYF. CDR3 nucleotide sequence: TGTGCCACCAGTGATCCCGGATCCTCTGGAAACACCATATATTTT.

The chain combines TRBV24-1 with TRBJ2-1; 11 nucleotides match TRBD2. With 1 base clipped from V and 8 bases from J, the junction kept 12 bases outside the gene matches. The germline gives CDR1 KGHDR, CDR2 SFDVKD. This CDR3 has 18 amino acids. The CDR3 nucleotides read TGTGCCACCAGTGATTTTAGGGGAACTAGCGGGAGTTACGATGAGCAGTTCTTC. Amino acid sequence: CATSDFRGTSGSYDEQFF.

The V and J genes are TRBV11-2 and TRBJ2-2; D call uncertain. The CDR3 is made up of 14 amino acids. Deletions cut 0 bases from V and 7 bases from J, with 9 bases between. Germline V lookup: CDR1 SGHAT, CDR2 FQNNGV. The CDR3 sequence is CASSLDLAVGELFF. The CDR3 nucleotides read TGTGCCAGCAGCTTAGATCTTGCGGTCGGGGAGCTGTTTTTT.

V gene TRBV5-1 combines with J gene TRBJ2-5, with D hard to call. Trimming cost V 3 bases and J 4 bases, with 4 bases left between them. Germline CDR1 is SGHRS and CDR2 is YFSETQ. The CDR3 extends over 11 amino acids. The CDR3 spells CASSWGETQYF. DNA for the CDR3: TGCGCCAGCAGCTGGGGAGAGACCCAGTACTTC.

The chain recombines TRBV11-2 with TRBJ2-5; D is ambiguous. Trimming stripped 3 bases from V and 3 bases from J, with 11 bases between. The CDR3 is 14 amino acids. Germline V gene sequence: CDR1 SGHAT, CDR2 FQNNGV. CDR3 loop: CASSFIGFEETQYF. The CDR3 nucleotides read TGTGCCAGCAGCTTTATAGGGTTCGAAGAGACCCAGTACTTC.

The chain uses TRBV27 and TRBJ1-2, with D possibly matching TRBD1 (5 bases). Trimming stripped 3 bases from V and 6 bases from J, with 11 bases between. The CDR3 length is 13 residues. Germline-derived CDR1 and CDR2 are MNHEY and SMNVEV (reference sequence). CDR3 bases: TGTGCCAGCAGTTTTTCGGGGACGGATGGCTACACCTTC. Amino acids: CASSFSGTDGYTF.

On this clone: A far larger clone is a single base away, which makes a read error likely. V and J are TRBV25-1 and TRBJ2-2, with D maybe TRBD2 (6 bases). Germline assignment: CDR1 MGHDK and CDR2 SYGVNS. This CDR3 contains 14 residues. CDR3 region: CTSMEGGNTGELFF. CDR3 nucleotide sequence: TGTACCAGCATGGAGGGAGGGAACACCGGGGAGCTGTTTTTT.

The CDR3 region is CASSFSGVGNQPQHF. The DNA for the CDR3 is TGTGCCAGCAGCTTTTCAGGGGTGGGCAATCAGCCCCAGCATTTT. The V call is TRBV5-6, the J call TRBJ1-5; TRBD1 might be the D (6 bases). The CDR3 runs 15 residues. V was clipped by 2 bases and J by 2 bases, with 11 bases between them. Germline V lookup: CDR1 SGHDT, CDR2 YYEEEE.

This chain joins TRBV23-1 and TRBJ1-4; the match to TRBD1 covers 10 bases. TRBV23-1 is flagged as an ORF with uncertain function. The V segment lost 2 bases and the J segment 0 bases; nucleotides outside the gene matches: 21. The CDR3 is made up of 23 amino acids. The CDR3 region is CASSQTDLSRDRGRRATNEKLFF. The DNA of the CDR3 is TGCGCCAGCAGTCAAACTGACCTATCCCGGGACAGGGGCAGACGTGCAACTAATGAAAAACTGTTTTTT.

The chain has TRBV28 and TRBJ2-7; 11 bases line up with TRBD1. V lost 6 bases to trimming and J lost 4 bases; unmatched junction nucleotides: 14. CDR3 size: 17 residues. Germline CDR1 reads MDHEN; CDR2 reads SYDVKM. CDR3: CASREGTGGLARYEQYF. In DNA, the CDR3 is TGTGCCAGCAGGGAGGGGACAGGGGGTCTAGCGAGATACGAGCAGTACTTC. Combining the CDR3 with reference TRBV28 and TRBJ2-7 gives the whole variable domain DVKVTQSSRYLVKRTGEKVFLECVQDMDHENMFWYRQDPGLGLRLIYFSYDVKMKEKGDIPEGYSVSREKKERFSLILESASTNQTSMYLCASREGTGGLARYEQYFGPGTRLTVT.

This chain links TRBV6-5 with TRBJ2-1; D possibly uses TRBD1 or TRBD2 (6 bases each). Trimming cost V 7 bases and J 7 bases, with 20 bases left between them. Germline V gene sequence: CDR1 MNHEY, CDR2 SVGAGI. This CDR3 contains 15 residues. CDR3 protein: CASMPGGGVLNEQFF. CDR3 coding DNA: TGTGCCAGCATGCCCGGGGGCGGGGTGTTGAATGAGCAGTTCTTC.

In this sample, this clone turned up a few times. This chain joins TRBV7-2 and TRBJ2-4; 11 bases match TRBD1. This CDR3 contains 14 residues. CDR1 and CDR2 from the germline V gene are SGHTA and FQGNSA. The V segment lost 5 bases and the J segment 8 bases; nucleotides outside the gene matches: 5. CDR3 sequence (DNA): TGTGCCAGCAGCACCGGGACAGGGGGAGACATTCAGTACTTC. Protein: CASSTGTGGDIQYF. Full variable domain (remainder filled in from reference TRBV7-2 and TRBJ2-4): GAGVSQSPSNKVTEKGKDVELRCDPISGHTALYWYRQSLGQGLEFLIYFQGNSAPDKSGLPSDRFSAERTGGSVSTLTIQRTQQEDSAVYLCASSTGTGGDIQYFGAGTRLSVL.

The V and J genes are TRBV3-1 (or the pseudogene TRBV3-2) and TRBJ2-7; 10 nucleotides line up with TRBD2. V lost 4 bases, J lost 5 bases, and 8 bases stayed unmatched. Germline V gene sequence: CDR1 LGHDT, CDR2 YNNKEL (reference sequence). The CDR3 is 15 amino acids. CDR3 in amino acids: CASSLRSGGIDEQYF. In nucleotides, the CDR3 is TGTGCCAGCAGCCTACGTAGCGGGGGGATCGACGAGCAGTACTTC.

V usage is TRBV30 and J usage is TRBJ1-2, with 7 bases that match TRBD1. Germline V CDR1 and CDR2: GTSNPN, SVGIG (reference sequence). V gave up 1 base and J gave up 6 bases; unmatched junction bases: 5. The CDR3 spans 13 residues. CDR3 sequence (DNA): TGTGCCTGGAGTGAGAGAACAGGGGATGGCTACACCTTC. It codes for CAWSERTGDGYTF.

The chain recombines TRBV5-5 with TRBJ2-3, with TRBD2 identical over 11 bases. Per the germline V gene, CDR1 is SGHKS and CDR2 is YYEKEE (reference sequence). The CDR3 covers 16 residues. The trim removed 2 bases at V and 5 bases at J, leaving 7 bases unmatched. The CDR3 sequence is CASSLRLAGGGDTQYF. The DNA of the CDR3 is TGTGCCAGCAGCTTACGGCTAGCGGGGGGTGGAGATACGCAGTATTTT.

This clone was seen more than once but under ten times. This sequence joins TRBV7-3 and TRBJ1-1; possible D gene TRBD1, 5 bases. The CDR3 has 13 residues. Germline V gene data show CDR1 as SGHTA and CDR2 as FQGTGA. The V gene lost 4 bases and the J gene lost 6 bases, with 12 bases spanning the gap. This chain's CDR3 is CASSSSQGAEAFF. The CDR3 coding sequence is TGTGCCAGCAGCTCCTCTCAGGGAGCTGAAGCTTTCTTT.